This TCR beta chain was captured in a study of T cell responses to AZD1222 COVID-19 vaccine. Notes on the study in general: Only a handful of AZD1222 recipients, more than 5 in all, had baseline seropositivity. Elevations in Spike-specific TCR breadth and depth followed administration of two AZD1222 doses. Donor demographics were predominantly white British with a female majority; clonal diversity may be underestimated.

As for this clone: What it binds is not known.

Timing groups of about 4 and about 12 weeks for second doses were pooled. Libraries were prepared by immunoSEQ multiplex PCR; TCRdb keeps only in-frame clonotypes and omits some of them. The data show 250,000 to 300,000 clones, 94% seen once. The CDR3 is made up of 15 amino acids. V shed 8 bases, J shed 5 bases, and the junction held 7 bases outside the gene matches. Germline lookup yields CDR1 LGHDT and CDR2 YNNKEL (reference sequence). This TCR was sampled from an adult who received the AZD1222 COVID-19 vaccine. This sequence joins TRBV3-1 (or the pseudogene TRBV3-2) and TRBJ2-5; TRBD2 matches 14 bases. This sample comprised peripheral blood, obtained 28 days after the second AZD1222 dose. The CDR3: CASSTSGGASETQYF. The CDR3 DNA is TGTGCCAGCTCGACTAGCGGGGGGGCCTCGGAGACCCAGTACTTC.